This entry features one T cell receptor (beta chain) sequence. Its antigen remains undetermined. Base qualities are not recorded, but no much larger clone differs from it by a single base. The data were obtained in a study of human T cells and chemical hapten exposure (dated by TCRdb to about 2021). Study-level background: For sensitization, 2% DPC in acetone was applied to a 2 cm by 2 cm area of upper inner arm skin. Throughout the approximately 24-week study period, patients were also given weekly therapeutic DPC doses on the scalp. Patch testing was done on the upper back using Finn chambers containing 0.01% DPC, and results were scored after 6 days according to International Contact Dermatitis Research Group standards. The mostly female patient cohort included alopecia areata with under or over 50% scalp involvement, alopecia totalis and alopecia universalis. Libraries were pooled for sequencing, and per-sample TCR yields varied mainly because of small differences in library volumes within the pool. In alopecia patients, the study followed how the peripheral blood TCR repertoire changed in vivo over primary and secondary sensitization to diphenylcyclopropenone (DPC), a hapten. Blood was sampled from patients pre-sensitization (week 0) and at 2, 6 and about 24 weeks after DPC sensitization. Under 30 alopecia patients gave blood for TCR sequencing at one to four time points (pre-sensitization, 2, 6 and 24 weeks).

Taken from cysteine to phenylalanine, the CDR3 has 15 residues. The only DNA kept is the CDR3, 45 bases in frame from the first base. CDR1 and CDR2, looked up from the germline V gene, are MNHEY and SVGAGI. The junction carries 18 bases between V and J, which are trimmed by 10 bases and 3 bases respectively. Library preparation used RACE. TCRdb records NextSeq 500 as the sequencer. During library preparation, unique molecular identifiers were attached to individual cDNA molecules so that TCRs could be counted quantitatively and reproducibly. Each blood RNA sample was used to sequence both TCR alpha and TCR beta chains. Under the source paper's analysis protocol: A median of around 100,000 TCRs per sample was observed, with a range of 23,224 to 690,600. The Decombinator software suite was used to annotate the V, J and CDR3 of the TCR reads. For PS versus PT1 abundance plots, all samples were subsampled to the same number of TCRs (28,000). Expanded TCRs were defined as absent before sensitization and observed at least eight times at the 2-week time point. The public sequencing data were trimmed at Q25 with fastp and processed into clonotypes with MiXCR by TCRdb, which kept only in-frame beta chains. Rows with a matching CDR3 protein are joined into one entry that keeps the most common DNA and genes. TCRdb's processing, not the authors', yielded these V and J calls. The sample table holds under 300,000 distinct CDR3 sequences, of which approximately 8% were seen once. The ten most abundant clones make up 1.2% of the sample.

Sample time point, as interpreted from the label and publication: pre-sensitization, week 0. The treatment or condition label for this specimen denotes: therapeutic diphenylcyclopropenone sensitization with weekly scalp DPC. At each patch-test visit, blood was drawn before the patch test was applied. Patients were considered eligible if aged 18 to 70, diagnosed with alopecia and deemed suitable for DPC therapy, and patients were excluded if pregnant. Total RNA was extracted from unfractionated whole blood that had been collected in Tempus Blood RNA tubes. Paper-wide results and their limitations: Expanded TCRs formed significantly more large CDR3 similarity clusters than pre-sensitization or healthy control sets, consistent with antigen-driven responses. Because all patients had alopecia, a presumed autoimmune disease, the immune response of the patients might differ from that of healthy individuals. Repeated subsampling changed both the strength of the expansion versus patch-test correlation and the threshold at which the correlation became significant. DPC sensitization did not change the number of TCRs with a frequency above 1 in 1000, and there was no evidence of changes in global repertoire structure. Patch test score correlated positively with the number of PT1 expanded TCRs, reaching significance at thresholds 8, 16 and 32 but not at 4.

The clonotype originates from a man aged 18 to 35 with alopecia areata. Some clones in this sample may be carry-over from other donors' samples. The rearrangement joined TRBV6-5 to TRBJ2-2; TRBD1 is possibly the D segment (6 matching bases). The source material was whole blood, sampled in connection with sensitization to the hapten diphenylcyclopropenone (DPC). The DNA reads TGTGCCACCGTTCTGAAACAGGGTTACACCGGGGAGCTGTTTTTT. The resulting protein is CATVLKQGYTGELFF.